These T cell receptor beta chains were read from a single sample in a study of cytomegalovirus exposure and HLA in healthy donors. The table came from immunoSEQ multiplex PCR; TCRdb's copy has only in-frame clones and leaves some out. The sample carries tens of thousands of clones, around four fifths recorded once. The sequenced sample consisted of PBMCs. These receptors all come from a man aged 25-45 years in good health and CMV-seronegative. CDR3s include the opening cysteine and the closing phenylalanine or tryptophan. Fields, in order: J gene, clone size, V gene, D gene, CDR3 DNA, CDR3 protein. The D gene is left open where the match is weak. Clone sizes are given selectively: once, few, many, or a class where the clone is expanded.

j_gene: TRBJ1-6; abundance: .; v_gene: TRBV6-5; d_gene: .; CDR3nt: TGTGCCAGCAGCTTGGGAGGGAGGAATTCACCCCTCCACTTT; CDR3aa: CASSLGGRNSPLHF
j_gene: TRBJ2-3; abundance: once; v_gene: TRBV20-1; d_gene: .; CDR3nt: TGCAGTGCCCTGGAGGCAGATACGCAGTATTTT; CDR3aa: CSALEADTQYF
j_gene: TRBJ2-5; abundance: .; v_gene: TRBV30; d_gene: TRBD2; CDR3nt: TGTGCCTGGAGTGTGATCCAGCGGGGTTGGGAGACCCAGTACTTC; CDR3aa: CAWSVIQRGWETQYF
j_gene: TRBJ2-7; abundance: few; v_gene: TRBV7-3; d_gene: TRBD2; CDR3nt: TGTGCCAGCAGCCACCCGGGGGGCGAGCAGTACTTC; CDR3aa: CASSHPGGEQYF
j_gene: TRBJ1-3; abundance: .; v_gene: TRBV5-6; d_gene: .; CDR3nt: TGTGCCAGCAGCTCGGACACGGCCCCTGGAAACACCATATATTTT; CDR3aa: CASSSDTAPGNTIYF
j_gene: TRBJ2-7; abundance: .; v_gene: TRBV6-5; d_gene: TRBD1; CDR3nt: TGTGCCAGCAGTTACGGAGCAGGGGGCTTTGACGAGCAGTACTTC; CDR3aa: CASSYGAGGFDEQYF
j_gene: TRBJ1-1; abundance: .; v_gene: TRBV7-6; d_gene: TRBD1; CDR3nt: TGTGCCAGCAGCCCGGGACAGAGCAACACTGAAGCTTTCTTT; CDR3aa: CASSPGQSNTEAFF
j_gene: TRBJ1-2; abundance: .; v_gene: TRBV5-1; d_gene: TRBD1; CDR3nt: TGCGCCAGCAGCCGCGACAGGGTGAGTGGCTACACCTTC; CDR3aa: CASSRDRVSGYTF
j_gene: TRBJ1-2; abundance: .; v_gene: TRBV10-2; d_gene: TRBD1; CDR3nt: TGCGCCAGCAGCAAATCAGCCGGGACAGGGGCGTCTTTTAACTATGGCTACACCTTC; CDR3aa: CASSKSAGTGASFNYGYTF
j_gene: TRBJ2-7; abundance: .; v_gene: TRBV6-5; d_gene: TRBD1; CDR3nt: TGTGCCAGCAGTTACTCGGGACAGATCTACGAGCAGTACTTC; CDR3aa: CASSYSGQIYEQYF
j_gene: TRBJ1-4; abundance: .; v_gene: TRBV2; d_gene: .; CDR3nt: TGTGCCAGCAGGTCGGGGGGTAGGGAAAAACTGTTTTTT; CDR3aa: CASRSGGREKLFF
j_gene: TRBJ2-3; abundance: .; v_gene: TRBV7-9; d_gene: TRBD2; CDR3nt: TGTGCCAGCAGAAAACTAGCGGGGGATACAGATACGCAGTATTTT; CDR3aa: CASRKLAGDTDTQYF
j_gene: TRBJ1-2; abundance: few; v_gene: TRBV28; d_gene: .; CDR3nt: TGTGCCAGCACGGTAGGGGACTATGGCTACACCTTC; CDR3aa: CASTVGDYGYTF
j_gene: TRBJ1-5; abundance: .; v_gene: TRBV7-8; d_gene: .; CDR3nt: TGTGCCAGCAGCATCGGGACACTCAATCAGCCCCAGCATTTT; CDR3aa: CASSIGTLNQPQHF
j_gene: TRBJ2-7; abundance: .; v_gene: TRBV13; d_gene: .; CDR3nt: TGTGCCAGCAGCTTGTATTCCGAGCAGTACTTC; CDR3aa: CASSLYSEQYF
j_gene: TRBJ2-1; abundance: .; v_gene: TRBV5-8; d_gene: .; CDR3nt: TGTGCCAGCAGCCGGTCCTTCAGGGTCTACAATGAGCAGTTCTTC; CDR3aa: CASSRSFRVYNEQFF
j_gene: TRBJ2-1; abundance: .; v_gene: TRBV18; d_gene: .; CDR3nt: TGTGCCAGCTCAGACGGACAGTCCTACAATGAGCAGTTCTTC; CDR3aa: CASSDGQSYNEQFF
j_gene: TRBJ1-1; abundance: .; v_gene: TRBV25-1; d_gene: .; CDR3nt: TGTGCCAGCAGTGAAGCGGCAGCCACTGAAGCTTTCTTT; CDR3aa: CASSEAAATEAFF